This T cell receptor (beta chain) was observed in a study of glioma-infiltrating T cells. Germline V gene sequence: CDR1 MNHEY, CDR2 SMNVEV (reference sequence). The CDR3 is 14 amino acids. V was shortened by 3 bases and J by 10 bases, with 16 bases between the two germline ends. This clonotype was seen once. Its antigen remains unknown. A read error may explain this, as a much larger clone is one base away. The iRepertoire nested amplicon-rescue multiplex PCR amplified TCR alpha and beta CDR3s from RNA. Tissue mRNA or PBMC total RNA, roughly 85-450 ng, went into one-step reverse transcription and amplification. A single record per CDR3 protein comes from TCRdb applying MiXCR to the multiplex PCR reads. The sample has 150,000 to 200,000 distinct CDR3 sequences; around 45% are singletons. Overall study results and limits: Above-expected tissue-blood divergence occurred in all gliomas, most in low-grade ones. Only very few CDR3 sequences appeared in both tissue and blood.

The chain is built from TRBV27 and TRBJ2-1; D is ambiguous. The specimen was glioma tissue, nonneoplastic brain tissue, or PBMCs (not recorded which). The clonotype comes from a human donor with low-grade glioma or glioblastoma, undergoing nonglioma brain surgery, or in good health (not recorded which). CDR3 sequence: CASSLKPQDLEQFF. Here the CDR3 DNA reads TGTGCCAGCAGTTTGAAACCCCAGGATTTGGAGCAGTTCTTC.